The sequence of this T cell receptor (beta chain) was determined in a study of control samples from healthy donors and cancer patients. Some clones are missing from TCRdb's copy, which holds only in-frame ones; the method was immunoSEQ multiplex PCR. The sample has about 14,000 clones; 60% to 80% are singletons. The ends lost 6 bases at V and 5 bases at J; junction bases unmatched: 8. The CDR3 has 13 amino acids. Per germline, CDR1 SGHDT and CDR2 YYEEEE. The TCR sequence derives from a female donor with lung cancer. V is TRBV5-6 and J is TRBJ2-7; 7 bases are a match to TRBD2. Sequencing was performed on formalin-fixed, paraffin-embedded tissue. The CDR3 DNA is TGTGCCAGCACTCAGGGAGGGGTCAACGAGCAGTACTTC. This translates into CASTQGGVNEQYF.